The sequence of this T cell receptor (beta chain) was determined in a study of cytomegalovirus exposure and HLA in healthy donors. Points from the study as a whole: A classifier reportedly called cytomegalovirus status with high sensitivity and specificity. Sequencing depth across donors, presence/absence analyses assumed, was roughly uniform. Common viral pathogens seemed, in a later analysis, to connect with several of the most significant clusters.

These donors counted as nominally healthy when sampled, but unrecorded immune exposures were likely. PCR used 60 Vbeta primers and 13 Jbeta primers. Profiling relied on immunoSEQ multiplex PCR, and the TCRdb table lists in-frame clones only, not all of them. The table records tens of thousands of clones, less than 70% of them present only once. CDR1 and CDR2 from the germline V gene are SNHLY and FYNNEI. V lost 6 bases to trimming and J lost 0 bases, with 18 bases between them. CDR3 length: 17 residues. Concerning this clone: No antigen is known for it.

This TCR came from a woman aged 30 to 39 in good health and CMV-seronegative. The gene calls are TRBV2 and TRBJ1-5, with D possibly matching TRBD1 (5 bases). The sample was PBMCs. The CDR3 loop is CASRGLGGAYSNQPQHF. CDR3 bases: TGTGCCAGCAGGGGGTTGGGAGGGGCTTATAGCAATCAGCCCCAGCATTTT.